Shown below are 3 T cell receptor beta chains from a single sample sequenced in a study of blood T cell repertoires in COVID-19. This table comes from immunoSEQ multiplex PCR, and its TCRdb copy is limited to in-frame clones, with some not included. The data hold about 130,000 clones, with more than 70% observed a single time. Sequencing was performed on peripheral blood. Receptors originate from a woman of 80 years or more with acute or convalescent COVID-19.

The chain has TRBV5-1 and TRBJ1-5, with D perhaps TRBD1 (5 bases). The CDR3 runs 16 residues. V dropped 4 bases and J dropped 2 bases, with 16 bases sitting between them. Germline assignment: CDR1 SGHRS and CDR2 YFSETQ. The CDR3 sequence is CASSPGPGRGNQPQHF. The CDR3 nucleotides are TGCGCCAGCAGCCCAGGACCAGGCAGGGGCAATCAGCCCCAGCATTTT.

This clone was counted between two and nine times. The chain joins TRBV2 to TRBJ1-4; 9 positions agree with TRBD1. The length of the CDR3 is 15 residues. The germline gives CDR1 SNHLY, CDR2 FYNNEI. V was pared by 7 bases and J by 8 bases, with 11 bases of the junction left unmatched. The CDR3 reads CASTETGTGREKLFF. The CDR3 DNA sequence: TGTGCCAGCACCGAAACTGGGACAGGGAGGGAAAAACTGTTTTTT.

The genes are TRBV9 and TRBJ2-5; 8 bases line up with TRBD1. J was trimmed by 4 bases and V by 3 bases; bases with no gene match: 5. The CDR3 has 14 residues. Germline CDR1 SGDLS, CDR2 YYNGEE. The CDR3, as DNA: TGTGCCAGCAGCGGGACAGGGTCGCCAGAGACCCAGTACTTC. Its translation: CASSGTGSPETQYF. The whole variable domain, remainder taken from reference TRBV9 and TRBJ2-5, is DSGVTQTPKHLITATGQRVTLRCSPRSGDLSVYWYQQSLDQGLQFLIQYYNGEERAKGNILERFSAQQFPDLHSELNLSSLELGDSALYFCASSGTGSPETQYFGPGTRLLVL.